What follows are 15 T cell receptor beta chains derived from one specimen sequenced in a study of control samples from healthy donors and cancer patients (dated by TCRdb to about 2020). The library was prepared using the immunoSEQ multiplex PCR assay. Drawn from immuneACCESS, this table holds only the in-frame rearrangements with V and J called that TCRdb kept. Clones are partly lost; checked studies trace under half to an unresolved V gene and leave the rest unexplained. The sample table lists some 120,000 clones, about nine tenths of them with a count of one. More than 2% of the sample is held by the ten biggest clonotypes. Sequenced: blood. These receptors came from a man between 18 and 35 years old in good health.

This clone was observed a single time. This sequence joins TRBV5-4 and TRBJ2-1; D may be TRBD2 (5 bases). V was shortened by 2 bases and J by 6 bases, with 15 bases between the two germline ends. The CDR3 runs 15 residues. Germline V CDR1 and CDR2: SGHNT, YYREEE (reference sequence). As DNA, the CDR3 is TGTGCCAGCAGCTTCCGGGGAGCCGCCGCCAATGAGCAGTTCTTC. It specifies CASSFRGAAANEQFF.

The J gene is TRBJ2-3, the V gene TRBV4-3; D may be TRBD1 (6 bases). CDR3 length: 15 amino acids. Trimming removed 0 bases at V and 7 bases at J, with 14 bases between. Germline V gives CDR1 LGHNA, CDR2 YSLEER. This chain's CDR3 is CASSQDSAGANTQYF. For the CDR3, the DNA is TGCGCCAGCAGCCAAGATTCGGCAGGGGCAAATACGCAGTATTTT.

The chain uses TRBV5-1 and TRBJ1-1; no firm D call. V was pared by 5 bases and J by 5 bases, with 19 bases between. Germline V gene data show CDR1 as SGHRS and CDR2 as YFSETQ. The CDR3 totals 15 residues. The CDR3 DNA follows: TGCGCCAGCAGAAAGGAGTTAACTACCTGGACTGAAGCTTTCTTT. This sequence encodes CASRKELTTWTEAFF. Based on the CDR3 plus reference TRBV5-1 and TRBJ1-1, the full variable domain is KAGVTQTPRYLIKTRGQQVTLSCSPISGHRSVSWYQQTPGQGLQFLFEYFSETQRNKGNFPGRFSGRQFSNSRSEMNVSTLELGDSALYLCASRKELTTWTEAFFGQGTRLTVV.

The genes are TRBV12-3 or TRBV12-4 and TRBJ2-4, with D hard to call. The CDR3 runs 12 residues. The V end was cut by 4 bases, the J end by 6 bases, with 7 bases between. The CDR3, as DNA: TGTGCCAGCAGTTGGGTACTAAACATTCAGTACTTC. Its protein product is CASSWVLNIQYF.

V usage is TRBV28 and J usage is TRBJ1-3; D possibly corresponds to TRBD1 (6 bases). Germline lookup yields CDR1 MDHEN and CDR2 SYDVKM. The CDR3 runs to 17 residues. The ends were cut back, 7 bases at V and 0 bases at J, with 19 bases in the middle. CDR3 in DNA: TGTGCCAGCATCAGTGTCGGGCGGGGACACTCTGGAAACACCATATATTTT. Translation gives CASISVGRGHSGNTIYF.

This clone was found once. The chain has TRBV28 and TRBJ1-1; maybe TRBD1 (6 bases). CDR3 length: 14 amino acids. V lost 7 bases to trimming and J lost 5 bases, with 17 bases between them. Germline V gene lookup returns CDR1 MDHEN and CDR2 SYDVKM. CDR3 DNA sequence: TGTGCCAGCAAGACCACAGGGAGGATTACTGAAGCTTTCTTT. Translating it yields CASKTTGRITEAFF.

J is TRBJ1-4 and V is TRBV6-5, with D possibly matching TRBD1 (5 bases). V lost 5 bases and J lost 3, with 10 bases in between. Germline V gene lookup returns CDR1 MNHEY and CDR2 SVGAGI. This CDR3 is built from 14 residues. As DNA, the CDR3 is TGTGCCAGCAGTACTAGACAGCCTAATGAAAAACTGTTTTTT. It translates to CASSTRQPNEKLFF.

V and J are TRBV27 and TRBJ2-1, with 7 bases matching TRBD2. CDR1 is MNHEY, CDR2 SMNVEV, per germline (reference sequence). Unmatched junction bases numbered 3, after V lost 5 bases and J lost 2 bases. The CDR3 is made up of 14 amino acids. The CDR3 region is CASSLAETYNEQFF. CDR3 nucleotide sequence: TGTGCCAGCAGTCTAGCGGAGACCTACAATGAGCAGTTCTTC.

The genes are TRBV6-2 or TRBV6-3 and TRBJ1-5; 10 positions agree with TRBD1. Trimming removed 6 bases from V and 6 bases from J; junction bases left unmatched: 8. The CDR3 has 15 residues. CDR1 is MNHEY and CDR2 is SVGEGT in the germline V gene. In DNA form, the CDR3 reads TGTGCCAGCAGCCTGGGACAGGGGATGCTTCAGCCCCAGCATTTT. Protein: CASSLGQGMLQPQHF.

This rearrangement joins TRBV5-6 to TRBJ2-1, with 8 bases fitting TRBD1. In germline, CDR1 is SGHDT, CDR2 YYEEEE. There are 16 residues in the CDR3. The ends lost 2 bases at V and 1 base at J; junction bases unmatched: 5. DNA of the CDR3: TGTGCCAGCAGCTTACCAGGGGGCCTATCCTACAATGAGCAGTTCTTC. The encoded protein is CASSLPGGLSYNEQFF.

V usage is TRBV9 and J usage is TRBJ1-1, with D possibly being TRBD1 (6 bases). Germline CDR1 reads SGDLS; CDR2 reads YYNGEE. The CDR3 runs to 16 residues. Between the trimmed V and J ends, which lost 0 bases and 4 bases, there was a span of 16 bases. The CDR3 DNA follows: TGTGCCAGCAGCGTAGGACAGGTGGTAGGTGTCACTGAAGCTTTCTTT. It encodes CASSVGQVVGVTEAFF.

The chain carries TRBV24-1 and TRBJ2-1, with D maybe TRBD2 (6 bases). This CDR3 region has 13 residues. CDR1 and CDR2 from the germline V gene are KGHDR and SFDVKD. Trimming removed 4 bases from V and 10 bases from J, with 13 bases in between. CDR3 in amino acids: CATSEGGTREQFF. The CDR3 bases are TGTGCCACCAGTGAGGGCGGGACGAGGGAGCAGTTCTTC.

This chain uses TRBV11-2 with TRBJ2-3; D unresolved. CDR3 length: 15 amino acids. Trimming stripped 1 base from V and 2 bases from J, with 10 bases between. Germline CDR1 is SGHAT and CDR2 is FQNNGV. CDR3 bases: TGTGCCAGCAGCTTAGCTCCAAGCCCCACAGATACGCAGTATTTT. The encoded protein is CASSLAPSPTDTQYF. The variable domain in full, with the rest retrieved from reference TRBV11-2 and TRBJ2-3, is EAGVAQSPRYKIIEKRQSVAFWCNPISGHATLYWYQQILGQGPKLLIQFQNNGVVDDSQLPKDRFSAERLKGVDSTLKIQPAKLEDSAVYLCASSLAPSPTDTQYFGPGTRLTVL.

Comment on this clone: The same CDR3 also results from other DNA sequences found in this sample. The V and J genes are TRBV7-8 and TRBJ1-3, with D unclear. This CDR3 is built from 13 residues. Trimming removed 6 bases from V and 0 bases from J, with 6 bases in between. Germline V gene data show CDR1 as SGHVS and CDR2 as FQNEAQ. The chain's CDR3 is CASSSSSGNTIYF. Here the CDR3 DNA reads TGTGCCAGCAGTTCGTCCTCTGGAAACACCATATATTTT.

V gene TRBV7-8 combines with J gene TRBJ2-7, with 7 positions matching TRBD1. The germline gives CDR1 SGHVS, CDR2 FQNEAQ. CDR3 length equals 16 residues. The V gene end was trimmed by 1 base and the J gene end by 5 bases; junction bases not matched to a gene: 11. The CDR3 sequence: CASSLVPADRYNEQYF. DNA of the CDR3: TGTGCCAGCAGCTTAGTTCCTGCGGACAGGTATAACGAGCAGTACTTC.